Given below is one T cell receptor (beta chain) in context. No antigen is known for it. The sample comes from a study of OX40 agonist ivuxolimab in advanced cancers. Across the whole study: Ivuxolimab, an antibody that agonizes OX40 (CD134), was administered to the patients. Eligibility admitted prior anti-PD-1, anti-PD-L1 or anti-CTLA-4 therapy; approximately 40% had some.

Sequenced by immunoSEQ multiplex PCR; TCRdb stores in-frame clones only, minus some. The sample consists of 80,000 or so clones, around four fifths of them appearing once. V was shortened by 6 bases and J by 6 bases, with 13 bases between the two germline ends. This CDR3 comprises 13 residues. Germline CDR1 is KGHSH and CDR2 is LQKENI. Blood specimens came from baseline, cycle 4 day 1, and cycle 7 day 1. The study's findings and limits: At 0.1 to 3.0 mg/kg, clonal expansion of CD4+ and CD8+ blood T cells had occurred by week 6.

V gene TRBV18 combines with J gene TRBJ2-3; D ambiguous. This receptor was identified in an adult with an advanced solid tumor such as melanoma, head and neck, liver or kidney cancer. Sequences were derived from CD4+ or CD8+ T cells sorted from blood, sampled in a trial of the OX40 agonist ivuxolimab. CDR3 DNA: TGTGCCAGCTCCCCCCAAAGATCGGATACGCAGTATTTT. This gives the protein CASSPQRSDTQYF.